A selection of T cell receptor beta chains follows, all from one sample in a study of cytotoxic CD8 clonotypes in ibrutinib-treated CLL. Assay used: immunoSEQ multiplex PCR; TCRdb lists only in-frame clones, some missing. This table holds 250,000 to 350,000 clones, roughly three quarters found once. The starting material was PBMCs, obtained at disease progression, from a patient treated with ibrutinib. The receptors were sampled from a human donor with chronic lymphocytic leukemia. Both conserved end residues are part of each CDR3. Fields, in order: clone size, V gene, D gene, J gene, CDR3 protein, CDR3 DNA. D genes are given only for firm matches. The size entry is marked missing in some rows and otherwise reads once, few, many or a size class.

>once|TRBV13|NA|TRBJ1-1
CASSLGGAEAFF
TGTGCCAGCAGCTTAGGCGGGGCTGAAGCTTTCTTT
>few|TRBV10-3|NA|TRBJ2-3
CAIAEGGDTQYF
TGTGCCATCGCCGAAGGGGGGGATACGCAGTATTTT
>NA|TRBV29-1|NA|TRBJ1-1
CSVVHGYLFF
TGCAGCGTTGTGCACGGGTATTTATTCTTT
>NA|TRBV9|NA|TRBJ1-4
CASSVGTGDEKLFF
TGTGCCAGCAGCGTCGGGACTGGGGATGAAAAACTGTTTTTT
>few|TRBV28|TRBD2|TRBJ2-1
CASSLLLAGVGQFF
TGTGCCAGCAGTTTGTTGCTAGCGGGAGTAGGTCAGTTCTTC
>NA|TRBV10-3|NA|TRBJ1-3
CAISDKLPSGNTIYF
TGTGCCATCAGTGATAAGCTGCCCTCTGGAAACACCATATATTTT
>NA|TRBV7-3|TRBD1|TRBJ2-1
CASSLASGQGFNEQFF
TGTGCCAGCAGCTTAGCCTCGGGACAGGGCTTCAATGAGCAGTTCTTC
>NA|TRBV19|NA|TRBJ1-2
CASSMEGPLVGYTF
TGTGCCAGTAGTATGGAGGGGCCACTCGTTGGCTACACCTTC
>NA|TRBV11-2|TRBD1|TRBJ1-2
CASSLTRGRGYTF
TGTGCCAGCAGCTTAACCAGGGGGCGGGGCTACACCTTC
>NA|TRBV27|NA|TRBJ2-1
CASSLSTYNEQFF
TGTGCCAGCAGTCTCAGTACCTACAATGAGCAGTTCTTC
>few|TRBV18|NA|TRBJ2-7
CASSTGQEGQQYF
TGTGCCAGCTCAACCGGACAGGAGGGGCAGCAGTACTTC
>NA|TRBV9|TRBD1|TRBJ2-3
CASSITGGTTDTQYF
TGTGCCAGCAGCATAACAGGGGGGACCACAGATACGCAGTATTTT
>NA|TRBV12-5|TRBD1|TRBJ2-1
CASTGTGLINEQFF
TGTGCTAGTACTGGGACAGGGCTTATAAATGAGCAGTTCTTC
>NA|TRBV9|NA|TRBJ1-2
CASSARTGFGYGYTF
TGTGCCAGCAGTGCACGAACAGGGTTCGGGTATGGCTACACCTTC
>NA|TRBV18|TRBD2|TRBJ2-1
CASSRTSGSGFF
TGTGCCAGCTCACGGACTAGCGGGAGTGGCTTCTTC
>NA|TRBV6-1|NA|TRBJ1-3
CASSETLAGNTIYF
TGTGCCAGCAGTGAAACTTTGGCTGGAAACACCATATATTTT
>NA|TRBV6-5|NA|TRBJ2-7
CASSFTGGEQYF
TGTGCCAGCAGCTTCACTGGGGGCGAGCAGTACTTC
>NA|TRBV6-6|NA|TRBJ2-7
CASIHGVGDYEQYF
TGTGCCAGCATTCACGGGGTGGGGGACTACGAGCAGTACTTC
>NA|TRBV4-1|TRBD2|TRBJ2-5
CASSPRPGLAGPQETQYF
TGCGCCAGCAGTCCTAGACCGGGACTAGCGGGACCTCAAGAGACCCAGTACTTC
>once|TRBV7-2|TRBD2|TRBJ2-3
CASSGRAGGEDTQYF
TGTGCCAGCAGCGGGCGGGCGGGGGGCGAGGATACGCAGTATTTT
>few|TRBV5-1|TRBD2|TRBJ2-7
CASSLGSGRNEQYF
TGCGCCAGCAGCTTGGGTAGCGGGAGGAACGAGCAGTACTTC
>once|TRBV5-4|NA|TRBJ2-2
CASSPDRAGELFF
TGTGCCAGCAGCCCGGACAGAGCCGGGGAGCTGTTTTTT
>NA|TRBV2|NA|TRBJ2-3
CASSDLQGSDTQYF
TGTGCCAGCAGTGACTTGCAGGGATCAGATACGCAGTATTTT
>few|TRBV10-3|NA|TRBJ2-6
CANSELKGAGANVLTF
TGTGCCAACTCCGAGCTTAAGGGAGCCGGGGCCAACGTCCTGACTTTC
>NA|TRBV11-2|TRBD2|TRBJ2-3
CASSSPLAGGTDTQYF
TGTGCCAGCAGCTCCCCCCTAGCGGGGGGCACAGATACGCAGTATTTT
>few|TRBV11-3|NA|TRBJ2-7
CASSLSGSYEQYF
TGTGCCAGCAGCTTAAGCGGCTCCTACGAGCAGTACTTC
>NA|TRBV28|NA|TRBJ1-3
CASSFRPQGISGNTIYF
TGTGCCAGCAGTTTCCGTCCTCAGGGGATCTCTGGAAACACCATATATTTT
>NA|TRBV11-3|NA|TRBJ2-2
CASSLVLGTGELFF
TGTGCCAGCAGCTTGGTGTTGGGCACCGGGGAGCTGTTTTTT
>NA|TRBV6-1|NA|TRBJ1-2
CASTSDGDYGYTF
TGTGCCAGCACGAGCGACGGGGACTATGGCTACACCTTC
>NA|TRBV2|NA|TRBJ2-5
CASSGFETAQETQYF
TGTGCCAGCAGTGGGTTTGAGACAGCACAAGAGACCCAGTACTTC
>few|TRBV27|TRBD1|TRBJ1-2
CASLGPRGQDYGYTF
TGTGCCAGCCTGGGGCCCAGGGGGCAGGACTATGGCTACACCTTC
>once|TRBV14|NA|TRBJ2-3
CASSQDRGATVGLADTQYF
TGTGCCAGCAGCCAAGATCGAGGGGCCACCGTAGGCCTGGCAGATACGCAGTATTTT
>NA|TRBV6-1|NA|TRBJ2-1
CASSEIRVYEQFF
TGTGCCAGCAGTGAAATCAGGGTCTATGAGCAGTTCTTC
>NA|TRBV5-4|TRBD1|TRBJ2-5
CASSVNRGPSSYHQETQYF
TGTGCCAGCAGCGTTAACAGGGGGCCATCGAGCTACCACCAAGAGACCCAGTACTTC
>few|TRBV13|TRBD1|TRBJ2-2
CASSRDRGHSGELFF
TGTGCCAGCAGTCGGGACAGGGGGCATAGCGGGGAGCTGTTTTTT
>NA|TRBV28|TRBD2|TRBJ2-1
CASRPLGGSYNEQFF
TGTGCCAGCAGGCCCTTGGGCGGGAGCTACAATGAGCAGTTCTTC
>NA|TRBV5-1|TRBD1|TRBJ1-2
CASSLAGTGDVGYYGYTF
TGCGCCAGCAGCTTGGCCGGGACAGGGGATGTTGGTTACTATGGCTACACCTTC
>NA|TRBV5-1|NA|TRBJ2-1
CASSPAGSTAYNEQFF
TGCGCCAGCAGCCCAGCCGGGTCGACCGCTTACAATGAGCAGTTCTTC
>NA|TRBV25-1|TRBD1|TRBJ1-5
CARSCLRDRETCQPQHF
TGTGCCAGATCCTGCCTCCGGGACAGGGAGACTTGTCAGCCCCAGCATTTT
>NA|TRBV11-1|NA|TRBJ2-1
CASSPSGLTIDGAYNEQFF
TGTGCCAGCAGCCCGTCGGGACTGACAATAGATGGGGCCTACAATGAGCAGTTCTTC
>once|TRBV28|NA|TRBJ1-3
CASSLEGASGNTIYF
TGTGCCAGCAGTTTGGAGGGAGCCTCTGGAAACACCATATATTTT
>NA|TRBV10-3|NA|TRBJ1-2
CAIGNRPYGYTF
TGTGCCATCGGTAACAGACCCTATGGCTACACCTTC
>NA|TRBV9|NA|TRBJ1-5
CASSVYDVELGNQPQHF
TGTGCCAGCAGCGTATATGATGTGGAGTTGGGCAATCAGCCCCAGCATTTT
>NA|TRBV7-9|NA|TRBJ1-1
CASSLVSGRERTEAFF
TGTGCCAGCAGCTTAGTCTCTGGCAGGGAGCGCACTGAAGCTTTCTTT
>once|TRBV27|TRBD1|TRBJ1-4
CASRRTGTGYNEKLFF
TGTGCCAGCAGACGTACCGGGACAGGATATAATGAAAAACTGTTTTTT
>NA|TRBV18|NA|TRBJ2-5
CASSPPKGGVGVSQETQYF
TGTGCCAGCTCACCACCGAAAGGAGGGGTCGGTGTCTCCCAAGAGACCCAGTACTTC
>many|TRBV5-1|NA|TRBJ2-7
CASSPSSYEQYF
TGCGCCAGCAGCCCCAGTTCCTACGAGCAGTACTTC
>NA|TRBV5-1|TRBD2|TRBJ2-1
CASSLLAGGHNEQFF
TGCGCCAGCAGCTTGTTGGCGGGGGGCCACAATGAGCAGTTCTTC
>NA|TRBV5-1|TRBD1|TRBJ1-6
CASSADRGKSSYNSPLHF
TGCGCCAGCAGCGCCGACAGGGGGAAAAGCTCCTATAATTCACCCCTCCACTTT
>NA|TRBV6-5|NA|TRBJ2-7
CASSYTDDYEQYF
TGTGCCAGCAGTTACACAGATGACTACGAGCAGTACTTC
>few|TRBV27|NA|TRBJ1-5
CASGMRNQPQHF
TGTGCCAGCGGGATGCGCAATCAGCCCCAGCATTTT